The clone carrying this T cell receptor (beta chain) has just a few counts. Its target is unknown. The data are from a study of cytomegalovirus exposure and HLA in healthy donors. Study background: Previous work identified 120 million or so unique TCR beta sequences from roughly 170 million T cells. General study findings and limits: The availability of immune exposure information extended only to CMV serostatus. A prior analysis recorded that most TCR beta V segments were productive about 87% or about 30% of the time. Several of the most significant clusters appeared linked to common viral pathogens, based on a later analysis.

The CDR3 sequence is 14 residues long. After removal of 2 bases from V and 7 bases from J, the junction contained 9 bases not matched to a gene. The germline V gene encodes CDR1 SGHNT and CDR2 YYREEE (reference sequence). The PCR used 60 Vbeta and 13 Jbeta primers. The repertoire was sequenced with immunoSEQ multiplex PCR; TCRdb's copy has only in-frame clones and lacks some. The sample consists of 130,000 to 150,000 clones, around 77% of them appearing once. The TCR was taken from a woman aged 50 to 65 in good health and CMV-seronegative. Input material: PBMCs. The chain recombines TRBV5-4 with TRBJ2-7; 7 positions agree with TRBD2. CDR3 protein: CASSFGAGVGEQYF. The DNA for the CDR3 is TGTGCCAGCAGCTTTGGTGCGGGGGTTGGGGAGCAGTACTTC.